This T cell receptor (beta chain) was recovered during a study of long-term antiretroviral therapy in people with HIV. This was the immunoSEQ v3.0 assay at survey level. Method: immunoSEQ multiplex PCR; TCRdb's copy keeps in-frame clones and lacks some. The sample gives fewer than 35,000 clones, 85% of which show up once; roughly 4% is in the top ten. The CDR3 runs to 19 residues. From germline, CDR1 is LNHDA and CDR2 SQIVND (reference sequence). With V trimmed by 6 bases and J by 4 bases, 21 bases remained unmatched. The clonotype comes from a man between 18 and 35 years old with HIV. Sequenced here: unsorted PBMCs, sampled about 3.5 years after starting antiretroviral therapy. The chain employs TRBV19 and TRBJ1-5, with 7 bases lining up with TRBD1. CDR3 bases: TGTGCCAGTAGCATACTCTCGAGCCGCGACAGGGCCCCAAATCAGCCCCAGCATTTT. The encoded protein is CASSILSSRDRAPNQPQHF.